This entry lists 14 T cell receptor beta chains sequenced from one sample in a study of blood T cell repertoires in COVID-19. The table came from immunoSEQ multiplex PCR; TCRdb's copy has only in-frame clones and leaves some out. The sample records about 330,000 clones, nearly 90% being singletons. The sequencing input was PBMCs or T cells enriched from blood (not recorded which). The receptors here all came from a woman in her thirties who had recovered from COVID-19.

The rearrangement joins TRBV5-1 to TRBJ1-3, with unresolved D. V lost 0 bases, J lost 0 bases, and 10 bases lay in between. CDR1 and CDR2 (germline): SGHRS, YFSETQ. This CDR3 has 16 residues. CDR3 nucleotide sequence: TGCGCCAGCAGCTTGGCCAGTGGCAGCTCTGGAAACACCATATATTTT. It codes for CASSLASGSSGNTIYF.

This chain uses TRBV12-5 with TRBJ1-5; 7 bases are shared with TRBD1. Germline V lookup: CDR1 LGHNT, CDR2 FRNRAP. The CDR3 spans 15 residues. V lost 1 base, J lost 5 bases, and 5 bases stayed unmatched. The CDR3 DNA reads TGTGCTAGTGGTTTGGGAGACAGGGATGATCAGCCCCAGCATTTT. Translating it yields CASGLGDRDDQPQHF. Variable domain in full (rest from reference TRBV12-5 and TRBJ1-5): DARVTQTPRHKVTEMGQEVTMRCQPILGHNTVFWYRQTMMQGLELLAYFRNRAPLDDSGMPKDRFSAEMPDATLATLKIQPSEPRDSAVYFCASGLGDRDDQPQHFGDGTRLSIL.

V usage is TRBV5-1 and J usage is TRBJ2-7; 9 bases agree with TRBD1. V shed 1 base, J shed 6 bases, and the junction held 8 bases outside the gene matches. Germline loops: CDR1 SGHRS, CDR2 YFSETQ. The CDR3 runs 15 residues. CDR3 nucleotide sequence: TGCGCCAGCAGCTTGATAGGACAGGGGCCCCGCGAGCAGTACTTC. Amino acid sequence: CASSLIGQGPREQYF.

The chain combines TRBV6-5 with TRBJ2-7, with a weak D call TRBD1 (6 bases). V lost 9 bases, J lost 3 bases, and 15 bases lay in between. This CDR3 is 13 amino acids long. Per germline, CDR1 MNHEY and CDR2 SVGAGI. CDR3 in amino acids: CASCRDTLYEQYF. CDR3 coding DNA: TGTGCCAGTTGCCGGGACACCCTCTACGAGCAGTACTTC.

The chain recombines TRBV9 with TRBJ2-5; 11 bases are shared with TRBD1. Trimming at V came to 4 bases and at J to 5 bases, leaving 7 bases not matched to a gene. Germline V gene sequence: CDR1 SGDLS, CDR2 YYNGEE. The CDR3 length is 15 residues. The CDR3 protein is CASSPGGQGGETQYF. The CDR3 DNA reads TGTGCCAGCAGCCCAGGGGGACAGGGGGGCGAGACCCAGTACTTC.

J is TRBJ2-3 and V is TRBV15; TRBD2 is a possible D gene (7 bases). The CDR3 is 14 amino acids. The V end lost 9 bases, the J end lost 6 bases, and 19 bases lay between the germline ends. Germline lookup yields CDR1 LNHNV and CDR2 YYDKDF (reference sequence). CDR3 protein: CATAGAGRQDTQYF. For the CDR3, the DNA is TGTGCCACGGCGGGGGCAGGTCGGCAGGATACGCAGTATTTT.

The chain has TRBV2 and TRBJ1-6; no firm D call. With 5 bases removed from V and 9 bases from J, the gap between germline ends came to 17 bases. Per germline, CDR1 SNHLY and CDR2 FYNNEI. The CDR3 sequence is 15 residues long. The CDR3 spells CASSPLGLGGSPLHF. As DNA, the CDR3 is TGTGCCAGCAGTCCGCTGGGCCTCGGTGGTTCACCCCTCCACTTT.

The V and J genes are TRBV6-5 and TRBJ2-1; 9 bases align to TRBD2. Trimming took 6 bases from V and 7 from J; bases not matched to a gene: 7. CDR3 length equals 14 residues. Per germline, CDR1 MNHEY and CDR2 SVGAGI. The CDR3 loop is CASRRRGGLNEQFF. The CDR3 bases are TGTGCCAGCAGAAGGCGGGGGGGCTTGAATGAGCAGTTCTTC.

V gene TRBV6-5 combines with J gene TRBJ1-1; D ambiguous. The CDR3 extends over 11 amino acids. The V end lost 8 bases, the J end lost 4 bases, and 8 bases lay between the germline ends. Germline values: CDR1 MNHEY, CDR2 SVGAGI. This CDR3 reads CASPRGTEAFF. In DNA form, the CDR3 reads TGTGCCAGCCCGAGAGGCACTGAAGCTTTCTTT.

As DNA, the CDR3 is TGTGCCAGCAGCTTGGGACACACAGATACGCAGTATTTT. Residues: CASSLGHTDTQYF. This chain links TRBV5-6 with TRBJ2-3; D ambiguous. CDR3 length: 13 residues. Trimming removed 0 bases at V and 2 bases at J, with 4 bases between. CDR1 SGHDT and CDR2 YYEEEE come from the germline V gene.

This chain joins TRBV6-5 and TRBJ2-1; TRBD2 might be the D (6 bases). Trimming cost V 2 bases and J 4 bases, with 12 bases left between them. The CDR3 is 15 residues long. The germline V gene has CDR1 MNHEY and CDR2 SVGAGI. CDR3 DNA sequence: TGTGCCAGCAGTTACGGCCCAGGAGGGTACAATGAGCAGTTCTTC. It yields the protein CASSYGPGGYNEQFF.

This rearrangement joins TRBV5-1 to TRBJ1-2, with 8 bases matching TRBD1. From germline, CDR1 is SGHRS and CDR2 YFSETQ. This CDR3 comprises 17 residues. With 0 bases clipped from V and 3 bases from J, the junction kept 10 bases outside the gene matches. The CDR3 nucleotides read TGCGCCAGCAGCTTGGTCCCCGGGACAGGAGAATACTATGGCTACACCTTC. It codes for CASSLVPGTGEYYGYTF.

This clone occurred once. The genes are TRBV30 and TRBJ1-3; 7 nucleotides match TRBD1. CDR1 and CDR2 from the germline V gene are GTSNPN and SVGIG (reference sequence). The junction had 9 bases not matched to a gene; V was cut back by 4 bases and J by 0 bases. This CDR3 has 16 residues. CDR3 amino acids: CAWMTYRGLSGNTIYF. CDR3 nucleotide sequence: TGTGCCTGGATGACCTACAGGGGACTCTCTGGAAACACCATATATTTT.

This sequence joins TRBV12-3 or TRBV12-4 and TRBJ1-2; 8 bases fit TRBD1. CDR3 length: 13 amino acids. V shed 6 bases and J 7 bases; nucleotides not matched to a gene: 7. In DNA, the CDR3 is TGTGCCAGCAGGTATAGACAGGGGAGTGGCTACACCTTC. Protein: CASRYRQGSGYTF.